These 21 T cell receptor beta chains were all obtained from the same sample, sequenced in a study of T cell clonality in common variable immunodeficiency. Assay used: immunoSEQ multiplex PCR; TCRdb lists only in-frame clones, some missing. This sample shows about 31,000 clones and no singletons; about 3.8% rests with the ten largest. Sequencing was carried out using peripheral blood mononuclear cells. All receptors come from a person between 18 and 75 years old in good health.

This clone was detected ten times or more. The read comes to an end 3 residues before the CDR3 does, leaving the germline J gene to fill in the end. The V call is TRBV20-1, the J call TRBJ2-3; 10 bases map to TRBD2. Trimming removed 3 bases from V and 4 bases from J; junction bases left unmatched: 19. The CDR3 consists of 19 residues. Germline V gene sequence: CDR1 DFQATT, CDR2 SNEGSKA (reference sequence). The CDR3 loop is CSARISRYTPSGGSDTQYF. Incomplete CDR3 DNA: TGCAGTGCTAGGATCTCTCGGTATACGCCTAGCGGGGGCTCAGATACG.

This clone was found many times. The read terminates 3 residues before the CDR3 end, so the remaining end is supplied by the germline J gene. The rearrangement links TRBV9 to TRBJ2-5; TRBD1 matches 8 bases. Germline-derived CDR1 and CDR2 are SGDLS and YYNGEE. V lost 3 bases, J lost 5 bases, and 6 bases stayed unmatched. This CDR3 contains 14 residues. The DNA read from the CDR3 is TGTGCCAGCAGCGCTCGACAGGGGCGGGAGACC. It encodes CASSARQGRET. The whole CDR3 is CASSARQGRETQYF.

This clone was found many times. The CDR3 end lies 3 residues beyond the end of the read and is filled in from the germline J gene. The chain is built from TRBV2 and TRBJ1-1; weak D call: TRBD1 (6 bases). The CDR3 runs to 11 residues. The germline V gene has CDR1 SNHLY and CDR2 FYNNEI. This CDR3 is CASSEQGQAFF. CDR3 bases read: TGTGCCAGCAGTGAACAGGGGCAG. The whole variable domain, remainder taken from reference TRBV2 and TRBJ1-1, is EPEVTQTPSHQVTQMGQEVILRCVPISNHLYFYWYRQILGQKVEFLVSFYNNEISEKSEIFDDQFSVERPDGSNFTLKIRSTKLEDSAMYFCASSEQGQAFFGQGTRLTVV.

This clone showed up many times. Read sequence stops 3 residues before the CDR3 end, and the germline J gene provides the missing end. V usage is TRBV6-1 and J usage is TRBJ1-1; tentatively, D is TRBD1 (5 bases). Per the germline V gene, CDR1 is MNHNS and CDR2 is SASEGT. This CDR3 has 13 amino acids. V lost 4 bases and J lost 2, with 8 bases in between. The CDR3 here is CASSADRNTEAFF. The DNA read from the CDR3 is TGTGCCAGCAGTGCCGACAGAAACACTGAA.

This clone occurred many times. Read coverage stops 3 residues before the CDR3 terminus; the germline J gene supplies the remainder. The chain recombines TRBV7-2 with TRBJ2-1, with D unresolved. The CDR3 sequence is 12 residues long. CDR1 is SGHTA, CDR2 FQGNSA, per germline. Trimming pared 4 bases from V and 2 bases from J, leaving 3 bases between. Partial CDR3 DNA: TGTGCCAGCAGCTCTACCTACAATGAG. It encodes CASSSTYNE. The entire CDR3 protein reads CASSSTYNEQFF.

This clone qualifies as medium-sized. The read ends 3 residues before the CDR3 terminus; that terminus is restored from the germline J gene. The V and J genes are TRBV20-1 and TRBJ1-5; 9 bases map to TRBD1. The trim removed 5 bases at V and 7 bases at J, leaving 15 bases unmatched. Looked up from germline, CDR1 is DFQATT and CDR2 is SNEGSKA (reference sequence). This CDR3 has 16 amino acids. CDR3 residues: CSAAPVLGQGFQPQHF. The CDR3 DNA, read in part, is TGCAGTGCTGCCCCCGTCCTGGGACAGGGTTTCCAGCCC.

The sample holds many counts of this clone. The read terminates 3 residues ahead of where the CDR3 ends, so the germline J gene completes it. The V gene is TRBV30, the J gene TRBJ2-4; 7 bases fit TRBD1. CDR3 length equals 16 residues. Germline V gives CDR1 GTSNPN, CDR2 SVGIG (reference sequence). V lost 4 bases, J lost 6 bases, and 15 bases stayed unmatched. The CDR3 here is CAWTQDRRVLGNIQYF. Incomplete CDR3 DNA: TGTGCCTGGACTCAGGACAGGCGAGTTTTGGGAAACATT.

This clone was seen many times. The read gets to within 3 residues of the CDR3 end, and the germline J gene fills in the rest. The rearrangement joins TRBV5-4 to TRBJ2-2; 7 bases agree with TRBD2. The CDR3 is made up of 14 amino acids. Germline-derived CDR1 and CDR2 are SGHNT and YYREEE (reference sequence). V gave up 9 bases and J gave up 3 bases; unmatched junction bases: 8. CDR3 DNA, as far as it was read: TGTGCCATTCGACGCGGGGGAGACACCGGGGAG. Its protein is CAIRRGGDTGE. The entire CDR3 is CAIRRGGDTGELFF. Based on the CDR3 plus reference TRBV5-4 and TRBJ2-2, the full variable domain is ETGVTQSPTHLIKTRGQQVTLRCSSQSGHNTVSWYQQALGQGPQFIFQYYREEENGRGNFPPRFSGLQFPNYSSELNVNALELDDSALYLCAIRRGGDTGELFFGEGSRLTVL.

This clone was seen at least ten times. Read data end 3 residues before the CDR3 end; the end is taken from the germline J gene. The chain uses TRBV5-4 and TRBJ1-2, with D perhaps TRBD1 (5 bases). CDR3 length: 13 amino acids. Per the germline V gene, CDR1 is SGHNT and CDR2 is YYREEE (reference sequence). The V end lost 5 bases, the J end lost 1 base, and 9 bases lay between the germline ends. Partial CDR3 DNA: TGTGCCAGCAGTTATCAGGGTAACTATGGC. It encodes CASSYQGNYG. The entire CDR3 is CASSYQGNYGYTF. The variable domain in full, with the rest retrieved from reference TRBV5-4 and TRBJ1-2, is ETGVTQSPTHLIKTRGQQVTLRCSSQSGHNTVSWYQQALGQGPQFIFQYYREEENGRGNFPPRFSGLQFPNYSSELNVNALELDDSALYLCASSYQGNYGYTFGSGTRLTVV.

Worth noting for this clone: The junction departs from germline at one end; a sequencing error may be responsible. The read falls 3 residues short of the CDR3 end, and the missing part is taken from the germline J gene. The identical CDR3 is also encoded by other nucleotide sequences in the sample. The chain joins TRBV18 to TRBJ1-3; TRBD1 matches at 7 bases. The CDR3 loop spans 16 amino acids. Germline V CDR1 and CDR2: KGHSH, LQKENI. CDR3 protein: CASSLPGQYSGNTIYF. The CDR3 DNA, read in part, is TGTGCCAGCTCACTTCCGGGACAGTACTCTGGAAACACG.

This clone was counted ten times or more. The missing CDR3 end, 3 residues past where the read stops, is filled in from the germline J gene. The chain carries TRBV11-2 and TRBJ2-3; 9 positions agree with TRBD2. The V gene's germline CDR1 is SGHAT and CDR2 FQNNGV. J was trimmed by 3 bases and V by 2 bases; bases with no gene match: 3. The CDR3 is 15 residues long. The CDR3 DNA, read in part, is TGTGCCAGCAGCTTACCAGCGGGAGGTACAGATACG. Translation gives CASSLPAGGTDT. The whole CDR3 region reads CASSLPAGGTDTQYF.

This clone was seen ten or more times. The read ends 3 residues shy of where the CDR3 ends; the end is completed using the germline J gene. The chain is built from TRBV7-2 and TRBJ2-3; D ambiguous. The CDR3 totals 13 residues. CDR1 and CDR2 (germline): SGHTA, FQGNSA. The ends were cut back, 4 bases at V and 4 bases at J, with 9 bases in the middle. The sequenced part of the CDR3 DNA is TGTGCCAGCAGCTCTGTAGTCGCAGATACG. Protein sequence: CASSSVVADT. The full CDR3 sequence reads CASSSVVADTQYF.

There are many counts of this clone. The sequence runs out 3 residues before the end of the CDR3; the remainder is reconstructed from the germline J gene. The V call is TRBV7-2, the J call TRBJ2-7; 10 bases map to TRBD2. The CDR3 runs to 15 residues. The V gene end was trimmed by 5 bases and the J gene end by 1 base; junction bases not matched to a gene: 5. Germline CDR1 SGHTA, CDR2 FQGNSA. The chain's CDR3 is CASSPTSGQSYEQYF. The sequenced CDR3 bases are TGTGCCAGCAGCCCGACTAGCGGGCAATCCTACGAG.

This clone was found many times. The read ends 3 residues early relative to the CDR3; the germline J gene fills the gap. The chain couples TRBV30 to TRBJ2-7; maybe TRBD2 (7 bases). The CDR3 is made up of 13 amino acids. Germline CDR1 GTSNPN, CDR2 SVGIG (reference sequence). Trimming took off 0 bases at V and 6 bases at J, with 12 bases between the two ends. The part of the CDR3 DNA that was read is TGTGCCTGGAGTGTGGGGGGGCCCTTCGAG. Its translation: CAWSVGGPFE. The whole CDR3 sequence reads CAWSVGGPFEQYF.

The sample holds many counts of this clone. Read sequence stops 3 residues before the CDR3 end, and the germline J gene provides the missing end. The chain has TRBV20-1 and TRBJ2-3; the match to TRBD2 covers 15 bases. V lost 1 base to trimming and J lost 5 bases; unmatched junction nucleotides: 13. CDR1 DFQATT and CDR2 SNEGSKA come from the germline V gene (reference sequence). The length of the CDR3 is 19 residues. CDR3 residues: CSARGFTPGTSGRLDTQYF. CDR3 DNA, as far as it was read: TGCAGTGCTAGAGGTTTCACACCCGGGACTAGCGGGAGGTTAGATACG.

This clone was detected ten times or more. The missing CDR3 end, 3 residues past where the read stops, is filled in from the germline J gene. The chain has TRBV18 and TRBJ1-2; a weak D match, TRBD1 (6 bases). There are 13 residues in the CDR3. Per germline, CDR1 KGHSH and CDR2 LQKENI. V gave up 6 bases and J gave up 5 bases, with 13 bases separating them. The sequenced part of the CDR3 DNA is TGTGCCAGCTCCCTAACAGGGCAGTATGGC. Translating gives CASSLTGQYG. The complete CDR3 reads CASSLTGQYGYTF.

This clone has at least ten counts. Read sequence stops 3 residues before the CDR3 end, and the germline J gene provides the missing end. This chain joins TRBV20-1 and TRBJ2-2; perhaps TRBD1 as D (7 bases). The germline gives CDR1 DFQATT, CDR2 SNEGSKA (reference sequence). The CDR3 has 15 residues. The germline V and J ends were trimmed by 3 bases and 6 bases, with 17 bases remaining between them. The CDR3 loop is CSASGSEGQSGELFF. CDR3 DNA (partial): TGCAGTGCTAGTGGTTCGGAGGGACAGTCCGGGGAG.

This clone was counted many times. Coverage ceases 3 residues before the CDR3 finishes, and the germline J gene fills in the end. The rearrangement joins TRBV20-1 to TRBJ1-6, with TRBD1 identical over 10 bases. Per germline, CDR1 DFQATT and CDR2 SNEGSKA (reference sequence). CDR3 length equals 16 residues. This chain's CDR3 is CSARDPGTGDLGPLHF. The CDR3 bases that were read are TGCAGTGCTAGAGATCCCGGGACAGGGGACCTAGGGCCC.

This clone was recorded many times. CDR3 bases read: TGTGCCAGCAGCTTGATAGCGGGAGGAGAGACC. It encodes CASSLIAGGET. The whole CDR3 is CASSLIAGGETQYF. The V gene is TRBV7-9, the J gene TRBJ2-5, with 10 bases fitting TRBD2. The CDR3 extends 3 residues past the end of the read, so its final part is completed from the germline J gene. With 3 bases clipped from V and 4 bases from J, the junction kept 2 bases outside the gene matches. The CDR3 is 14 amino acids. Germline assignment: CDR1 SEHNR and CDR2 FQNEAQ (reference sequence).

The sample holds many counts of this clone. Coverage ceases 3 residues before the CDR3 finishes, and the germline J gene fills in the end. Other nucleotide sequences from this sample produce the same CDR3. The V gene is TRBV29-1, the J gene TRBJ1-2, with 8 nucleotides matching TRBD1. The germline V gene has CDR1 SQVTM and CDR2 ANQGSEA. CDR3 size: 16 residues. The V gene end was trimmed by 5 bases and the J gene end by 5 bases; junction bases not matched to a gene: 16. Incomplete CDR3 DNA: TGCAGCGTTCCCTCAGGTAGGACAGGGAGAGGATATGGC. This translates into CSVPSGRTGRGYG. The whole CDR3 protein reads CSVPSGRTGRGYGYTF.

This clone was detected many times. The read comes to an end 3 residues before the CDR3 does, leaving the germline J gene to fill in the end. The gene calls are TRBV5-1 and TRBJ1-2; D possibly corresponds to TRBD1 (5 bases). This CDR3 contains 15 residues. The germline CDR1 and CDR2 sequences are SGHRS and YFSETQ. Trimming shortened V by 0 bases and J by 3 bases, and 12 bases separated the two germline ends. CDR3 amino acids: CASSLAFGGYYGYTF. The part of the CDR3 DNA that was read is TGCGCCAGCAGCTTGGCCTTCGGGGGTTACTATGGC.